Each of the 2 T cell receptor beta chains below was sequenced from the same sample in a study of Graves' ophthalmopathy and Graves' hyperthyroidism. RNA served as the template for amplifying TCR beta CDR3 regions. Scientists carried out first-round RT-PCR using HTBI primers and then a second-round multiplex PCR. In TCRdb, the multiplex PCR reads were re-called with MiXCR into one record per CDR3 protein. Of hundreds of thousands of distinct CDR3 sequences listed, roughly two fifths are singletons. Sample: peripheral blood. Receptors were obtained from an adult man with Graves' ophthalmopathy.

The chain has TRBV20-1 and TRBJ1-5; D is possibly TRBD1 (6 bases). Trimming left V 4 bases short and J 3 bases short, with 25 bases between. The CDR3 consists of 18 residues. From germline, CDR1 is DFQATT and CDR2 SNEGSKA (reference sequence). The CDR3 DNA reads TGCAGTGCTAAGGCGACTGTGGGGGGGCTTAGACTCAATCAGCCCCAGCATTTT. Its protein is CSAKATVGGLRLNQPQHF.

This clonotype was counted many times. This chain connects TRBV7-9 to TRBJ2-5; D gene uncertain. Germline V CDR1 and CDR2: SEHNR, FQNEAQ (reference sequence). The CDR3 runs 16 residues. V lost 1 base to trimming and J lost 3 bases, with 15 bases between them. CDR3 amino acids: CASSLDLQRYKETQYF. CDR3 sequence (DNA): TGTGCCAGCAGCTTAGACCTCCAGAGATACAAAGAGACCCAGTACTTC.